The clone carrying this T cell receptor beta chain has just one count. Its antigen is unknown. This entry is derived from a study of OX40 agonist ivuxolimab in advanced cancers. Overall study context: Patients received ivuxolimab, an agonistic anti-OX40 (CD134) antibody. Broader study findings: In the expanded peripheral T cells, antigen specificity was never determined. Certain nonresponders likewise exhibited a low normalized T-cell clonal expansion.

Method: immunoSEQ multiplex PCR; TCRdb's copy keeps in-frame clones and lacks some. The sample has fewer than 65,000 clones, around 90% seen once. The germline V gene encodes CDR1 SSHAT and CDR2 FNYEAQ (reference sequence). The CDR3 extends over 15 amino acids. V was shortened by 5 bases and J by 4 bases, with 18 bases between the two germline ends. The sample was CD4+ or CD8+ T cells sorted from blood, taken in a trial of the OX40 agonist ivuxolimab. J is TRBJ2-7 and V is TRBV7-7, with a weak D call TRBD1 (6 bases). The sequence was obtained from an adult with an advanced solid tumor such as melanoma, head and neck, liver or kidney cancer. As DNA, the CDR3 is TGTGCCAGCAGCCTCCGGGACACCCCGGGGTACGAGCAGTACTTC. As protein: CASSLRDTPGYEQYF.